The following is a TCR beta chain sequence with its context. Its antigen is not identified. The protocol was immunoSEQ multiplex PCR, while the TCRdb copy is restricted to in-frame clones and leaves out a portion. The sample has more than 20,000 clones, less than 80% seen once. These data originate in a study of a mutant IDH1 vaccine in newly diagnosed glioma. Looking at the study overall: Across weeks 1, 3, 5, 7, 11, 15, 19 and 23, patients received a vaccination each time, eight in all. Vaccination began 4-6 weeks post radiotherapy alone, or with temozolomide cycles. Before enrollment, patients got radiotherapy alone, temozolomide alone, or mostly the combination.

CDR1 and CDR2 from the germline V gene are DFQATT and SNEGSKA (reference sequence). The CDR3 is made up of 10 amino acids. Trimming shortened V by 3 bases and J by 4 bases, and 3 bases separated the two germline ends. Study-wide findings and caveats: Detectable vaccine-induced immune responses arose in around 93% of patients.

As for time point: week 11, during vaccination. Doses comprised 300 ug of mutant IDH1 20-mer peptide each, plus topical imiquimod. The source material was PBMCs, sampled from a glioma patient whose treatment included an IDH1 peptide vaccine. V gene TRBV20-1 combines with J gene TRBJ2-5, with D unclear. This TCR was sampled from a man aged 35 to 55 with glioma. The CDR3: CSASGETQYF. The CDR3 bases are TGCAGTGCTAGTGGAGAGACCCAGTACTTC.